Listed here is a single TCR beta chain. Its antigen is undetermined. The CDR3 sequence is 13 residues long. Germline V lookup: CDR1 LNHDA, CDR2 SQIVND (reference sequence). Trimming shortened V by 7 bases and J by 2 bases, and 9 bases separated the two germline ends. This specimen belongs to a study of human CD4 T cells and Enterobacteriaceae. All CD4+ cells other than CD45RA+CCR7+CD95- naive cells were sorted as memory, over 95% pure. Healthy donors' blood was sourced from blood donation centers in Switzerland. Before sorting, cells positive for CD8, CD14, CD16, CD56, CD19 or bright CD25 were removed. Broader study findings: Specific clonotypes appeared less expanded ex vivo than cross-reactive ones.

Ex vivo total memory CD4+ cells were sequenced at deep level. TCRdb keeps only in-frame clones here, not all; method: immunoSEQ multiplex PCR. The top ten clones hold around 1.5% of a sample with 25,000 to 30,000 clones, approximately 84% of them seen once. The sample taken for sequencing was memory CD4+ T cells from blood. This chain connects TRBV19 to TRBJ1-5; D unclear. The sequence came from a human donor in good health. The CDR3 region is CASTPAGNQPQHF. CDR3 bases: TGTGCCAGTACCCCAGCCGGCAATCAGCCCCAGCATTTT.